This T cell receptor beta chain was recovered during a study of CD8 T cells in ankylosing spondylitis. General study points: Some of the motif variants had earlier been found in reactive arthritis patients' fluid and blood. Reportedly, disease-linked clones are significantly enriched in ankylosing spondylitis patients' matched synovial fluid.

This clonotype was detected only a few times. The antigen is not known. TCRdb passed the 5' RACE reads through MiXCR, listing each CDR3 protein once. The sample contains about 260,000 distinct CDR3 sequences, 20% to 30% of which appear only once. The sequence came from a male donor with ankylosing spondylitis or in good health (not recorded which). The sample comprised blood, either unsorted or a sorted T cell fraction (not recorded which).

The chain's CDR3 is CAITIGLNVNSPLHF. The CDR3 DNA reads as TGTGCCATCACCATAGGACTTAATGTTAATTCACCCCTCCACTTT. The genes are TRBV10-3 and TRBJ1-6, with D hard to call. The germline V and J ends were trimmed by 7 bases and 6 bases, with 16 bases remaining between them. This CDR3 is built from 15 residues. Germline V CDR1 and CDR2: ENHRY, SYGVKD.